Listed below are T cell receptor beta chains from one sample, sequenced in a study of T cell responses to AZD1222 COVID-19 vaccine. Some clones are missing from TCRdb's copy, which holds only in-frame ones; the method was immunoSEQ multiplex PCR. The sample includes roughly 170,000 clones, roughly 94% of them seen just once. The starting material was peripheral blood, obtained 28 days after the second AZD1222 dose. The receptors were sampled from an adult who received the AZD1222 COVID-19 vaccine. Both conserved end residues are part of each CDR3. The D gene is left open where the match is weak. Size is stated for part of the rows, as once, few or many counts, or as a class when the clone is expanded.

j_call d_call clone_size v_call cdr3_nt cdr3_aa
TRBJ1-1 NA NA TRBV18 TGTGCCAGCTCACCACCCCGAGGGGGGGCGGTGAACACTGAAGCTTTCTTT CASSPPRGGAVNTEAFF
TRBJ1-3 NA once TRBV21-1 TGTGCCAGCAGCAAAGGTGGTCGGCGGGGTCTTTCTGGAAACACCATATATTTT CASSKGGRRGLSGNTIYF
TRBJ1-2 NA NA TRBV5-1 TGCGCCAGCAGCTTGGACTGGGGGGTCGGCGGCTACACCTTC CASSLDWGVGGYTF
TRBJ1-5 NA NA TRBV19 TGTGCCAGACGCTTTGGGCCGTCTCATCAGCCCCAGCATTTT CARRFGPSHQPQHF
TRBJ1-6 TRBD1 NA TRBV7-2 TGTGCCAGCAGCCGGGGACAGAATAATTCACCCCTCCACTTT CASSRGQNNSPLHF
TRBJ1-1 NA NA TRBV28 TGTGCCAGCAGTTTTTTGGGGGTGGGTGAAGCTTTCTTT CASSFLGVGEAFF
TRBJ1-6 NA NA TRBV28 TGTGCCAGCGTTTGGGGGAGTTCCTATAATTCACCCCTCCACTTT CASVWGSSYNSPLHF
TRBJ1-6 NA NA TRBV9 TGTGCCAGCAGCGTAGCGGGGGGTAATTCACCCCTCCACTTT CASSVAGGNSPLHF
TRBJ1-1 NA NA TRBV10-3 TGTGCCATCAGTGACGGACCTGGGCCTGAAGCTTTCTTT CAISDGPGPEAFF
TRBJ2-3 NA NA TRBV15 TGTGCCACCAGCAGAGTCCCCGGGGGAGGAAGCACAGATACGCAGTATTTT CATSRVPGGGSTDTQYF